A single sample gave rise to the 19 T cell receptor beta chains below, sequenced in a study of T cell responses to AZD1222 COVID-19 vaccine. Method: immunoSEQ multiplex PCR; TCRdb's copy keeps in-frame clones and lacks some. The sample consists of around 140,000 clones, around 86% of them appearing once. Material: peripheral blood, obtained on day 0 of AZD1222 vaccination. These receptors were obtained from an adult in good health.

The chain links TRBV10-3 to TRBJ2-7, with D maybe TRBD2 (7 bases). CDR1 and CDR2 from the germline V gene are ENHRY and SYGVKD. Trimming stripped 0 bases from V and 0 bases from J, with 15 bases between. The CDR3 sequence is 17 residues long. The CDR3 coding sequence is TGTGCCATCAGTGAGTCGGGGCGGGGGCTCGGCTCCTACGAGCAGTACTTC. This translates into CAISESGRGLGSYEQYF.

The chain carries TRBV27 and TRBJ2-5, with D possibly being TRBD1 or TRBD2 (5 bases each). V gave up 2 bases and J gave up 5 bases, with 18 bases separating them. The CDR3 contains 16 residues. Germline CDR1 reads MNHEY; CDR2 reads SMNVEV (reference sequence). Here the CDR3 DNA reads TGTGCCAGCAGTTTAGGGGGTGGCTGGATGGGGGAGACCCAGTACTTC. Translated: CASSLGGGWMGETQYF.

The DNA of the CDR3 is TGTGCCAGCAGACTAACAGGGGGCAGCTACACCTTC. It encodes CASRLTGGSYTF. The chain joins TRBV5-5 to TRBJ1-2; 9 positions agree with TRBD1. V lost 5 bases to trimming and J lost 9 bases; unmatched junction nucleotides: 5. The CDR3 covers 12 residues. The germline CDR1 and CDR2 sequences are SGHKS and YYEKEE (reference sequence).

The CDR3 nucleotides read TGTGCCAGCAGCGTAGGCAGCCAGGGACACACCGGGGAGCTGTTTTTT. This sequence encodes CASSVGSQGHTGELFF. This chain links TRBV9 with TRBJ2-2; D might be TRBD1 or TRBD2, each matching 5 bases. Trimming pared 0 bases from V and 3 bases from J, leaving 12 bases between. CDR3 length equals 16 residues. In germline, CDR1 is SGDLS, CDR2 YYNGEE.

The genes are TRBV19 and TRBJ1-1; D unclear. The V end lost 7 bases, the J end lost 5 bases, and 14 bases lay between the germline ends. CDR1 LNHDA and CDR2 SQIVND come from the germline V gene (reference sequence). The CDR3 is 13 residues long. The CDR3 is CASTLPGRTEAFF. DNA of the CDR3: TGTGCCAGTACCCTACCCGGGAGAACTGAAGCTTTCTTT.

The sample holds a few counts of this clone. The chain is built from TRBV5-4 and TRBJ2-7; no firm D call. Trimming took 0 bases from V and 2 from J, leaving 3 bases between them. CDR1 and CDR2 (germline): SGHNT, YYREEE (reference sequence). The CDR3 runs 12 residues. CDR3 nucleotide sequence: TGTGCCAGCAGCTTGGGCACCTACGAGCAGTACTTC. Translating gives CASSLGTYEQYF.

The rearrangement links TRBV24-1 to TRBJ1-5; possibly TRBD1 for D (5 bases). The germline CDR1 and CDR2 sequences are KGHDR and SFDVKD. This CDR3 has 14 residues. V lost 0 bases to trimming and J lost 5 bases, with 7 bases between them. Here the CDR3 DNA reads TGTGCCACCAGTGATTTGGGGGGTTATCAGCCCCAGCATTTT. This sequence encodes CATSDLGGYQPQHF.

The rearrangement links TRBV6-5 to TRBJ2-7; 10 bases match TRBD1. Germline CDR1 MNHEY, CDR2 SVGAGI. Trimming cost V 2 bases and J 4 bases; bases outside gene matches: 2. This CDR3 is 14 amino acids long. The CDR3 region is CASSYGTGEYEQYF. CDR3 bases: TGTGCCAGCAGTTACGGGACAGGGGAGTACGAGCAGTACTTC.

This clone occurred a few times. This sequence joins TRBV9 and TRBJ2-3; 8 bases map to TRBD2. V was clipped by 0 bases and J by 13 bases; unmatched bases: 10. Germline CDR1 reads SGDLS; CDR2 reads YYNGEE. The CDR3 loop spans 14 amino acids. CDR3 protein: CASSVEGLQAGEYF. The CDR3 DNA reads TGTGCCAGCAGCGTAGAAGGCCTCCAAGCGGGGGAGTATTTT.

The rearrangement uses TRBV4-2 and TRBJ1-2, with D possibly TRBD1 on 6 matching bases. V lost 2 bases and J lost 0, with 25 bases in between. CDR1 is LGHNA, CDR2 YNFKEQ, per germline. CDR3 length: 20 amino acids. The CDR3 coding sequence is TGTGCCAGCAGCCAAAAACAGGGCCCGCAAGAGGGAGCGGCTAACTATGGCTACACCTTC. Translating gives CASSQKQGPQEGAANYGYTF.

Here the CDR3 reads CASSFFGPAGYGYTF. In nucleotides, the CDR3 is TGTGCCAGCAGTTTTTTCGGCCCCGCGGGGTATGGCTACACCTTC. This sequence joins TRBV27 and TRBJ1-2; D not certain. V gave up 3 bases and J gave up 5 bases, with 16 bases separating them. The CDR3 covers 15 residues. Germline CDR1 and CDR2: MNHEY and SMNVEV (reference sequence).

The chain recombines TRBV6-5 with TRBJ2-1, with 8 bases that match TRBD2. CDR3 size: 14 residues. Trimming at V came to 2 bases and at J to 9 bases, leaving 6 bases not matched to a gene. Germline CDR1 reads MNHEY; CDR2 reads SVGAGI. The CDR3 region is CASSYTSGGGEQFF. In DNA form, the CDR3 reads TGTGCCAGCAGTTACACTAGCGGTGGTGGTGAGCAGTTCTTC.

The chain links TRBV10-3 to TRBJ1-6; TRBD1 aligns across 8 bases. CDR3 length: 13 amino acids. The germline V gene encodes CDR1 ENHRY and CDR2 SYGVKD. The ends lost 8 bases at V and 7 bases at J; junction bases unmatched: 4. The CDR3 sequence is CAIRTGTNSPLHF. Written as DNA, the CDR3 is TGTGCCATCCGGACAGGGACGAATTCACCCCTCCACTTT.

DNA of the CDR3: TGTGCCAGCAGCCAAGGGCGGTGGAACACTGAAGCTTTCTTT. It translates to CASSQGRWNTEAFF. V and J are TRBV3-1 (or the pseudogene TRBV3-2) and TRBJ1-1; no definite D call. V was clipped by 1 base and J by 1 base, with 7 bases between them. CDR3 length: 14 amino acids. Germline V gene lookup returns CDR1 LGHDT and CDR2 YNNKEL (reference sequence).

The CDR3 sequence: CASSHAPGPPNSPLHF. The CDR3 DNA reads as TGTGCCAGCAGCCACGCTCCGGGTCCCCCTAATTCACCCCTCCACTTT. The V and J genes are TRBV4-2 and TRBJ1-6; D remains ambiguous. The length of the CDR3 is 16 residues. With 3 bases removed from V and 6 bases from J, the gap between germline ends came to 15 bases. Germline assignment: CDR1 LGHNA and CDR2 YNFKEQ.

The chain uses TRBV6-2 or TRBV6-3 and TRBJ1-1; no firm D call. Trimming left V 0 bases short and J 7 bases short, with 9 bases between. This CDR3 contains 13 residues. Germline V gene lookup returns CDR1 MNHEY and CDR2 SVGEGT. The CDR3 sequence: CASSYSRSFEAFF. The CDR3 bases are TGTGCCAGCAGTTACTCGAGGTCATTTGAAGCTTTCTTT.

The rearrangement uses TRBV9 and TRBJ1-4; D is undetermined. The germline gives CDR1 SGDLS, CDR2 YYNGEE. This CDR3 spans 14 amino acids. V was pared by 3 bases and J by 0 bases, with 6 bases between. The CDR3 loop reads CASSASPTNEKLFF. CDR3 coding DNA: TGTGCCAGCAGCGCGTCACCAACTAATGAAAAACTGTTTTTT. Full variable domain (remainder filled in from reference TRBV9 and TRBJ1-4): DSGVTQTPKHLITATGQRVTLRCSPRSGDLSVYWYQQSLDQGLQFLIQYYNGEERAKGNILERFSAQQFPDLHSELNLSSLELGDSALYFCASSASPTNEKLFFGSGTQLSVL.

CDR3 sequence reads: CASSLEALGEKLFF. In DNA, the CDR3 is TGTGCCAGCAGCTTAGAGGCCTTAGGGGAAAAACTGTTTTTT. This rearrangement joins TRBV7-9 to TRBJ1-4; no clear D gene. This CDR3 has 14 residues. Germline lookup yields CDR1 SEHNR and CDR2 FQNEAQ (reference sequence). With 1 base removed from V and 8 bases from J, the gap between germline ends came to 11 bases.

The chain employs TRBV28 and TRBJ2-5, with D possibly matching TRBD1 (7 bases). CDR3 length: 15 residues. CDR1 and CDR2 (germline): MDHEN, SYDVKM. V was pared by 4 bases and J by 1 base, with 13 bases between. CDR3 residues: CASSSGGTAQETQYF. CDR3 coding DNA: TGTGCCAGCAGTTCCGGCGGGACAGCCCAAGAGACCCAGTACTTC.